These T cell receptor beta chains were read from a single sample in a study of lymphopenia after photon versus proton radiotherapy. TCRdb keeps only in-frame clones here, not all; method: immunoSEQ multiplex PCR. The repertoire holds about 160,000 clones, with roughly nine tenths as singletons. Sequencing was performed on peripheral blood, taken from a patient treated with photon-based radiotherapy. The receptor source for this set is a man aged 45-65 years with gastric cancer. Both conserved end residues are part of each CDR3. The D gene is left open where the match is weak. Size tells how often a clone was seen (once, few, many) or the class of an expanded clone, and some rows leave it out.

clone_size: -; j_call: TRBJ1-2; v_call: TRBV28; d_call: -; cdr3_aa: CASSSGDTGNYGYTF; cdr3_nt: TGTGCCAGCAGTTCCGGGGACACCGGTAACTATGGCTACACCTTC
clone_size: -; j_call: TRBJ1-2; v_call: TRBV2; d_call: -; cdr3_aa: CASSEEGQRNYGYTF; cdr3_nt: TGTGCCAGCAGCGAAGAAGGACAGAGAAACTATGGCTACACCTTC
clone_size: -; j_call: TRBJ1-1; v_call: TRBV9; d_call: TRBD1; cdr3_aa: CASSAMGQGAPEAFF; cdr3_nt: TGTGCCAGCAGCGCGATGGGACAGGGGGCGCCTGAAGCTTTCTTT
clone_size: -; j_call: TRBJ2-7; v_call: TRBV18; d_call: -; cdr3_aa: CASSPQRTGRLASEQYF; cdr3_nt: TGTGCCAGCTCACCCCAACGAACAGGGAGACTAGCTAGCGAGCAGTACTTC
clone_size: -; j_call: TRBJ2-1; v_call: TRBV18; d_call: -; cdr3_aa: CASSPGQFEQFF; cdr3_nt: TGTGCCAGCTCACCAGGACAGTTTGAGCAGTTCTTC
clone_size: -; j_call: TRBJ2-1; v_call: TRBV4-1; d_call: TRBD2; cdr3_aa: CASSLLGTSVNEQFF; cdr3_nt: TGCGCCAGCAGCCTTTTAGGGACTAGCGTCAATGAGCAGTTCTTC
clone_size: -; j_call: TRBJ2-7; v_call: TRBV7-2; d_call: -; cdr3_aa: CASSLRSPYEQYF; cdr3_nt: TGTGCCAGCAGCTTACGCAGTCCCTACGAGCAGTACTTC
clone_size: -; j_call: TRBJ1-5; v_call: TRBV7-7; d_call: -; cdr3_aa: CASSCPHRPSNQPQHF; cdr3_nt: TGTGCCAGCAGCTGCCCCCACAGGCCTAGCAATCAGCCCCAGCATTTT
clone_size: -; j_call: TRBJ2-1; v_call: TRBV7-2; d_call: TRBD2; cdr3_aa: CASSPRRAGGPQWKFF; cdr3_nt: TGTGCCAGCAGCCCCCGTCGGGCGGGAGGGCCTCAGTGGAAATTCTTC
clone_size: -; j_call: TRBJ1-1; v_call: TRBV7-2; d_call: -; cdr3_aa: CASNTNGGVNTEAFF; cdr3_nt: TGTGCCAGCAATACAAACGGCGGCGTGAACACTGAAGCTTTCTTT
clone_size: -; j_call: TRBJ2-3; v_call: TRBV18; d_call: -; cdr3_aa: CASSPRLGGDTQYF; cdr3_nt: TGTGCCAGCTCACCCCGACTAGGTGGAGATACGCAGTATTTT
clone_size: few; j_call: TRBJ1-5; v_call: TRBV30; d_call: TRBD1; cdr3_aa: CAWSLLQGNQPQHF; cdr3_nt: TGTGCCTGGAGTTTGCTACAGGGGAATCAGCCCCAGCATTTT
clone_size: -; j_call: TRBJ1-4; v_call: TRBV30; d_call: -; cdr3_aa: CAWSVGVAGRNEKLFF; cdr3_nt: TGTGCCTGGAGTGTGGGAGTGGCAGGGAGGAATGAAAAACTGTTTTTT
clone_size: -; j_call: TRBJ1-2; v_call: TRBV7-9; d_call: TRBD1; cdr3_aa: CASSPDRENGYTF; cdr3_nt: TGTGCCAGCAGCCCGGACAGGGAAAATGGCTACACCTTC
clone_size: -; j_call: TRBJ1-4; v_call: TRBV7-6; d_call: TRBD1; cdr3_aa: CASSPSGDRRGEKLFF; cdr3_nt: TGTGCCAGCAGCCCTAGCGGGGACAGGAGGGGTGAAAAACTGTTTTTT
clone_size: -; j_call: TRBJ2-3; v_call: TRBV5-1; d_call: -; cdr3_aa: CASSPTAVTSTDTQYF; cdr3_nt: TGCGCCAGCAGCCCGACGGCTGTGACTAGCACAGATACGCAGTATTTT
clone_size: once; j_call: TRBJ1-5; v_call: TRBV28; d_call: -; cdr3_aa: CASSLPERLVTSNQPQHF; cdr3_nt: TGTGCCAGCAGTTTACCAGAACGCCTCGTAACAAGCAATCAGCCCCAGCATTTT
clone_size: -; j_call: TRBJ2-1; v_call: TRBV12-5; d_call: -; cdr3_aa: CASGLGGFNEQFF; cdr3_nt: TGTGCTAGTGGTTTGGGAGGGTTCAATGAGCAGTTCTTC
clone_size: -; j_call: TRBJ2-7; v_call: TRBV7-2; d_call: TRBD2; cdr3_aa: CASSLVSGLRWEQYF; cdr3_nt: TGTGCCAGCAGCTTAGTTAGCGGGCTCCGTTGGGAGCAGTACTTC
clone_size: -; j_call: TRBJ2-3; v_call: TRBV5-1; d_call: -; cdr3_aa: CASSLAGNPDTQYF; cdr3_nt: TGCGCCAGCAGCTTGGCCGGGAACCCAGATACGCAGTATTTT
clone_size: -; j_call: TRBJ2-7; v_call: TRBV7-9; d_call: TRBD1; cdr3_aa: CASSPGQLSYEQYF; cdr3_nt: TGTGCCAGCAGCCCGGGACAGCTCTCCTACGAGCAGTACTTC
clone_size: -; j_call: TRBJ2-7; v_call: TRBV7-9; d_call: TRBD2; cdr3_aa: CASSFTSGYEQYF; cdr3_nt: TGTGCCAGCAGCTTTACTAGCGGCTACGAGCAGTACTTC
clone_size: -; j_call: TRBJ2-3; v_call: TRBV9; d_call: TRBD2; cdr3_aa: CASSVVEGGPTDTQYF; cdr3_nt: TGTGCCAGCAGCGTAGTCGAGGGAGGGCCCACAGATACGCAGTATTTT
clone_size: -; j_call: TRBJ1-4; v_call: TRBV7-9; d_call: TRBD1; cdr3_aa: CASSFVQGAANEKLFF; cdr3_nt: TGTGCCAGCAGCTTTGTACAGGGGGCTGCTAATGAAAAACTGTTTTTT
clone_size: once; j_call: TRBJ2-6; v_call: TRBV28; d_call: TRBD1; cdr3_aa: CASVTGTGGAGANVLTF; cdr3_nt: TGTGCCAGCGTCACCGGGACAGGGGGCGCTGGGGCCAACGTCCTGACTTTC
clone_size: few; j_call: TRBJ1-4; v_call: TRBV10-3; d_call: TRBD1; cdr3_aa: CAISPGTALNEKLFF; cdr3_nt: TGTGCCATCAGCCCAGGGACAGCTCTAAATGAAAAACTGTTTTTT
clone_size: -; j_call: TRBJ2-3; v_call: TRBV18; d_call: -; cdr3_aa: CASSPRTTDTQYF; cdr3_nt: TGTGCCAGCTCACCGCGGACCACAGATACGCAGTATTTT
clone_size: -; j_call: TRBJ2-1; v_call: TRBV4-2; d_call: -; cdr3_aa: CASSLTSYNEQFF; cdr3_nt: TGTGCCAGCAGCCTTACTAGCTACAATGAGCAGTTCTTC
clone_size: -; j_call: TRBJ2-1; v_call: TRBV5-1; d_call: -; cdr3_aa: CASSWGAGTTSPLYNEQFF; cdr3_nt: TGCGCCAGCAGCTGGGGGGCGGGGACTACCAGCCCCCTCTACAATGAGCAGTTCTTC
clone_size: once; j_call: TRBJ2-2; v_call: TRBV30; d_call: TRBD1; cdr3_aa: CAWSPGTGLTGELFF; cdr3_nt: TGTGCCTGGAGCCCCGGGACAGGACTCACCGGGGAGCTGTTTTTT
clone_size: -; j_call: TRBJ2-2; v_call: TRBV5-1; d_call: -; cdr3_aa: CASSLEGTGELFF; cdr3_nt: TGCGCCAGCAGCTTGGAAGGGACCGGGGAGCTGTTTTTT
clone_size: -; j_call: TRBJ2-2; v_call: TRBV7-7; d_call: TRBD2; cdr3_aa: CASSRLAGRDGELFF; cdr3_nt: TGTGCCAGCAGCCGACTAGCGGGGAGGGACGGGGAGCTGTTTTTT
clone_size: -; j_call: TRBJ1-1; v_call: TRBV5-5; d_call: -; cdr3_aa: CASSWEEVGEAFF; cdr3_nt: TGTGCCAGCAGCTGGGAGGAGGTCGGTGAAGCTTTCTTT
clone_size: -; j_call: TRBJ1-2; v_call: TRBV19; d_call: TRBD1; cdr3_aa: CASSRGSGTGGNYGYTF; cdr3_nt: TGTGCCAGTAGCCGAGGATCCGGGACAGGGGGCAACTATGGCTACACCTTC
clone_size: -; j_call: TRBJ2-2; v_call: TRBV18; d_call: -; cdr3_aa: CASSPRDTNTGELFF; cdr3_nt: TGTGCCAGCTCACCACGGGACACGAACACCGGGGAGCTGTTTTTT
clone_size: -; j_call: TRBJ2-7; v_call: TRBV23-1; d_call: -; cdr3_aa: CASSPPIDGSYEQYF; cdr3_nt: TGCGCCAGCAGTCCCCCTATTGACGGATCCTACGAGCAGTACTTC
clone_size: -; j_call: TRBJ2-7; v_call: TRBV7-9; d_call: -; cdr3_aa: CASRGSTPETYEQYF; cdr3_nt: TGTGCCAGCCGGGGGAGTACGCCCGAGACCTACGAGCAGTACTTC
clone_size: -; j_call: TRBJ1-1; v_call: TRBV19; d_call: -; cdr3_aa: CASSTHTEAFF; cdr3_nt: TGTGCCAGTAGTACCCATACTGAAGCTTTCTTT
clone_size: once; j_call: TRBJ2-6; v_call: TRBV18; d_call: -; cdr3_aa: CASSSVYSGANVLTF; cdr3_nt: TGTGCCAGCTCATCAGTCTACTCTGGGGCCAACGTCCTGACTTTC
clone_size: -; j_call: TRBJ2-7; v_call: TRBV21-1; d_call: -; cdr3_aa: CASSATRDGGLYEQYF; cdr3_nt: TGTGCCAGCAGCGCAACCCGGGACGGCGGGTTATACGAGCAGTACTTC
clone_size: once; j_call: TRBJ1-3; v_call: TRBV4-1; d_call: -; cdr3_aa: CASSPRPVSGNTIYF; cdr3_nt: TGCGCCAGCAGCCCCCGTCCCGTCTCTGGAAACACCATATATTTT
clone_size: -; j_call: TRBJ1-2; v_call: TRBV2; d_call: -; cdr3_aa: CASSGGRVYSSRGGYTF; cdr3_nt: TGTGCCAGCAGTGGGGGCCGGGTGTACAGCTCCCGAGGAGGCTACACCTTC
clone_size: once; j_call: TRBJ2-2; v_call: TRBV7-2; d_call: -; cdr3_aa: CASSPDLTNTGELFF; cdr3_nt: TGTGCCAGCAGCCCGGACTTAACGAACACCGGGGAGCTGTTTTTT
clone_size: many; j_call: TRBJ2-2; v_call: TRBV11-3; d_call: -; cdr3_aa: CASSVGTGELFF; cdr3_nt: TGTGCCAGCAGCGTTGGCACCGGGGAGCTGTTTTTT
clone_size: -; j_call: TRBJ2-7; v_call: TRBV6-5; d_call: -; cdr3_aa: CASTRGEGSYEQYF; cdr3_nt: TGTGCCAGCACCAGGGGCGAGGGATCCTACGAGCAGTACTTC
clone_size: few; j_call: TRBJ2-7; v_call: TRBV2; d_call: TRBD2; cdr3_aa: CASRHRTSGRDEQYF; cdr3_nt: TGTGCCAGCCGACACCGAACTAGCGGGAGGGACGAGCAGTACTTC
clone_size: -; j_call: TRBJ2-5; v_call: TRBV19; d_call: TRBD1; cdr3_aa: CASSPGTGETQYF; cdr3_nt: TGTGCCAGTAGTCCCGGGACAGGAGAGACCCAGTACTTC
clone_size: -; j_call: TRBJ1-2; v_call: TRBV25-1; d_call: -; cdr3_aa: CASSEYWGAPGYTF; cdr3_nt: TGTGCCAGCAGTGAATATTGGGGGGCGCCTGGCTACACCTTC
clone_size: -; j_call: TRBJ1-4; v_call: TRBV28; d_call: -; cdr3_aa: CASSLGTGPKGEKLFF; cdr3_nt: TGTGCCAGCAGTTTAGGCACGGGACCCAAGGGGGAAAAACTGTTTTTT
clone_size: -; j_call: TRBJ1-1; v_call: TRBV10-3; d_call: -; cdr3_aa: CAISDGGTEAFF; cdr3_nt: TGTGCCATCAGTGATGGGGGGACTGAAGCTTTCTTT
clone_size: few; j_call: TRBJ2-1; v_call: TRBV7-9; d_call: -; cdr3_aa: CASSSTRAVNEQFF; cdr3_nt: TGTGCCAGCAGCTCAACCCGAGCCGTGAATGAGCAGTTCTTC
clone_size: -; j_call: TRBJ2-5; v_call: TRBV9; d_call: TRBD2; cdr3_aa: CASSPRLAGGRETQYF; cdr3_nt: TGTGCCAGCAGCCCTCGACTAGCGGGAGGCCGGGAGACCCAGTACTTC
clone_size: -; j_call: TRBJ2-7; v_call: TRBV7-2; d_call: TRBD2; cdr3_aa: CASRLLAGAYEQYF; cdr3_nt: TGTGCCAGCAGACTTCTAGCGGGAGCCTACGAGCAGTACTTC
clone_size: -; j_call: TRBJ2-2; v_call: TRBV28; d_call: -; cdr3_aa: CASTSTTGELFF; cdr3_nt: TGTGCCAGCACCTCTACCACCGGGGAGCTGTTTTTT
clone_size: -; j_call: TRBJ2-4; v_call: TRBV19; d_call: TRBD1; cdr3_aa: CASTEGSPQGFTNIQYF; cdr3_nt: TGTGCCAGTACCGAAGGGTCCCCACAGGGGTTCACAAACATTCAGTACTTC